This entry lists 4 T cell receptor beta chains sequenced from one sample in a study of shared clonotypes between healthy human individuals (dated by TCRdb to about 2020). Library prep was done by the immunoSEQ multiplex PCR assay. The clones in this table, taken by TCRdb from immuneACCESS, are in-frame only. Not every clone is retained; where verified, under half of the shortfall comes from an unresolved V gene, and the cause of the rest is unknown. Counted in this sample were 2 million to 2.5 million clones; just over 90% of them appeared once. Around 0.4% of the sample rests with the top ten. The sample comprised naive CD4+ T cells from PBMCs. The label giving this sample's cell subset or site can be read as: CD45RA+ positively selected. These TCRs come from a man aged 18 to 35 in good health. Some clones in this sample may be carry-over from other donors' samples.

As regards this clone: At one boundary the junction diverges from the germline segment, which might be a read error. Other DNA sequences from this sample encode an identical CDR3 as well. The genes are TRBV2 and TRBJ1-4, with 7 bases identical to TRBD1. CDR1 and CDR2 from the germline V gene are SNHLY and FYNNEI. CDR3 length: 14 amino acids. As DNA, the CDR3 is TGTGCCAGCAGCGAAGGGGGCGCCGGCGAAAAACTGTTTTTT. This encodes CASSEGGAGEKLFF.

This rearrangement joins TRBV27 to TRBJ2-4, with 16 bases lining up with TRBD2. Germline V gives CDR1 MNHEY, CDR2 SMNVEV (reference sequence). Trimming at V came to 3 bases and at J to 1 base, leaving 3 bases not matched to a gene. This CDR3 is built from 18 residues. This CDR3 reads CASSFKGLAGGAKNIQYF. The CDR3 nucleotides are TGTGCCAGCAGTTTTAAGGGACTAGCGGGAGGGGCCAAAAACATTCAGTACTTC.

The CDR3 coding sequence is TGCGCCGCGAGCAGGGACAGCTACAATGAGCAGTTCTTC. It translates to CAASRDSYNEQFF. The rearrangement joins TRBV10-1 to TRBJ2-1, with TRBD1 identical over 7 bases. From germline, CDR1 is WNHNN and CDR2 SYGVQD (reference sequence). The CDR3 is 13 amino acids. The J segment lost 3 bases and the V segment lost 11 bases, leaving 7 bases of the junction unmatched.

The V call is TRBV6-5, the J call TRBJ1-3; D not certain. The V end lost 7 bases, the J end lost 4 bases, and 5 bases lay between the germline ends. This CDR3 region has 11 residues. Germline V gene data show CDR1 as MNHEY and CDR2 as SVGAGI. The CDR3 here is CASTRGNTIYF. In nucleotides, the CDR3 is TGTGCCAGCACGCGAGGAAACACCATATATTTT.